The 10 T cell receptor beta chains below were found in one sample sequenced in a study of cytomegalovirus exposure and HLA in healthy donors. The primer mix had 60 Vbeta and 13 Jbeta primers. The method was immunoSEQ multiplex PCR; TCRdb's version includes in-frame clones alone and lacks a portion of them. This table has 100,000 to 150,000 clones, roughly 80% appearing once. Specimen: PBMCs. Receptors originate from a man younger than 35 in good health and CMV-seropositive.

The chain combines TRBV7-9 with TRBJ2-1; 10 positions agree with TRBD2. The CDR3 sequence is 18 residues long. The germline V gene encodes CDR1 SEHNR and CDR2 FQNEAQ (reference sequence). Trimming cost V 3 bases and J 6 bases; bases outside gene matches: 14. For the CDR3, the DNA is TGTGCCAGCAGCTTTAGGAGGCTGAGACTAGCGGGCCCCAATGAGCAGTTCTTC. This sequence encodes CASSFRRLRLAGPNEQFF.

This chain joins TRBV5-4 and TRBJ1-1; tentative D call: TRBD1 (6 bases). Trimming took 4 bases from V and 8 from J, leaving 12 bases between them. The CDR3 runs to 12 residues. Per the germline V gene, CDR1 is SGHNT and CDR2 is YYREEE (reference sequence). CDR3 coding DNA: TGTGCCAGCAGCACGCTGGACAGAGAAGCTTTCTTT. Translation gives CASSTLDREAFF.

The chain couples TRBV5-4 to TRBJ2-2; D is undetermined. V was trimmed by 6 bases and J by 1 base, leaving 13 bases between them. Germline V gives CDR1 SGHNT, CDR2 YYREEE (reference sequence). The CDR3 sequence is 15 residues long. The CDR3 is CASNYLGKNTGELFF. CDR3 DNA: TGTGCCAGCAACTATCTAGGAAAGAACACCGGGGAGCTGTTTTTT.

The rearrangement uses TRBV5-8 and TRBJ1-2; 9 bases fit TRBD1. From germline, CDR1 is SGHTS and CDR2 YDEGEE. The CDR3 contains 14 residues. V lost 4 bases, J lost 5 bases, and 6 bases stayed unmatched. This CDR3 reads CASSPPGQGYGYTF. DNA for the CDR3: TGTGCCAGCAGCCCCCCGGGACAGGGATATGGCTACACCTTC.

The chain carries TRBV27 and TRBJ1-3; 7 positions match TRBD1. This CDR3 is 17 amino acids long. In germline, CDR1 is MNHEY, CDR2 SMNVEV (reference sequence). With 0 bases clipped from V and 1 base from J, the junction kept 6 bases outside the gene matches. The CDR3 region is CASSLSPETGSGNTIYF. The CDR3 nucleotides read TGTGCCAGCAGTTTATCCCCTGAGACAGGGTCTGGAAACACCATATATTTT.

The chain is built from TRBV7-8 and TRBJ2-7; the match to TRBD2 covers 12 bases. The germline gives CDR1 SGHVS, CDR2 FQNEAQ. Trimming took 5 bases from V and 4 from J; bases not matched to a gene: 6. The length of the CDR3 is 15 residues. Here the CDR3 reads CASSTLAGGGYEQYF. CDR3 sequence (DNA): TGTGCCAGCAGCACACTAGCGGGAGGAGGGTACGAGCAGTACTTC.

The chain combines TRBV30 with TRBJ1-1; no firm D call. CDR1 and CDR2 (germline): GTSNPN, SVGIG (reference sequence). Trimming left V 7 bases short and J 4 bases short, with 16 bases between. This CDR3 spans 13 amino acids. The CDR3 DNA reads TGTGCCTCCGGGGAAGGGCAGACCACTGAAGCTTTCTTT. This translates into CASGEGQTTEAFF.

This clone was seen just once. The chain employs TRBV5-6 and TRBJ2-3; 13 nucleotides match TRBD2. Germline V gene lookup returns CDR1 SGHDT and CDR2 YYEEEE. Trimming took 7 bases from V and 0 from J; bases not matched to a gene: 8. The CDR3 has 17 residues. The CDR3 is CASGTSGAPPSTDTQYF. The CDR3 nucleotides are TGTGCCAGCGGGACTAGCGGGGCCCCACCTAGCACAGATACGCAGTATTTT.

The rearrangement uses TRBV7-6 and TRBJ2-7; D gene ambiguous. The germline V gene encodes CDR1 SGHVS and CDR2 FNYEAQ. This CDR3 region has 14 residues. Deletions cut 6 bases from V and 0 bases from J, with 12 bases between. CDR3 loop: CASSSADFSYEQYF. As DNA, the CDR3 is TGTGCCAGCAGTTCGGCGGATTTCTCCTACGAGCAGTACTTC. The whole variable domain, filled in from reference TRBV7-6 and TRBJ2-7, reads GAGVSQSPRYKVTKRGQDVALRCDPISGHVSLYWYRQALGQGPEFLTYFNYEAQQDKSGLPNDRFSAERPEGSISTLTIQRTEQRDSAMYRCASSSADFSYEQYFGPGTRLTVT.

CDR3 region: CASRATRSSYEQYF. The CDR3 nucleotides read TGTGCCAGCAGAGCGACTAGGAGCTCCTACGAGCAGTACTTC. V gene TRBV6-5 combines with J gene TRBJ2-7, with a possible D match to TRBD2 (6 bases). The CDR3 extends over 14 amino acids. Per the germline V gene, CDR1 is MNHEY and CDR2 is SVGAGI. V was clipped by 6 bases and J by 0 bases, with 12 bases between them.